The 4 T cell receptor beta chains reported below all come from one sample, sequenced in a study of blood T cell repertoires in COVID-19. Sequenced by immunoSEQ multiplex PCR; TCRdb stores in-frame clones only, minus some. Among over 45,000 clones, about 90% were seen once, and the ten largest hold roughly 8.4%. The sequenced material came from peripheral blood. These TCRs come from a man between 60 and 75 years old with active COVID-19.

The chain uses TRBV29-1 and TRBJ2-2; a possible D gene is TRBD2 (6 bases). Trimming left V 5 bases short and J 5 bases short, with 9 bases between. Germline assignment: CDR1 SQVTM and CDR2 ANQGSEA. This CDR3 spans 12 amino acids. CDR3 sequence reads: CSVWEETGELFF. The CDR3 coding sequence is TGCAGCGTTTGGGAGGAGACCGGGGAGCTGTTTTTT.

The chain has TRBV5-6 and TRBJ2-1, with 8 bases that match TRBD2. V lost 1 base and J lost 0; bases outside the gene matches: 6. Germline V gene data show CDR1 as SGHDT and CDR2 as YYEEEE. CDR3 length equals 17 residues. CDR3 in amino acids: CASSLYSGRGSYNEQFF. CDR3 DNA sequence: TGTGCCAGCAGCTTGTACTCCGGGAGGGGCTCCTACAATGAGCAGTTCTTC.

The gene calls are TRBV11-3 and TRBJ2-2; the D is unclear. The CDR3 extends over 13 amino acids. V was shortened by 5 bases and J by 5 bases, with 9 bases between the two germline ends. Germline CDR1 SGHNT, CDR2 YENEEA. CDR3 bases: TGTGCCAGCAGCCCTGTACGGACCGGGGAGCTGTTTTTT. Translating it yields CASSPVRTGELFF.

As DNA, the CDR3 is TGCGCCAGCAGCGGCGTGGTGGGTAGCGGGGGGCATGAGCAGTTCTTC. Its translation is CASSGVVGSGGHEQFF. The chain joins TRBV5-1 to TRBJ2-1; 10 nucleotides agree with TRBD2. Germline loops: CDR1 SGHRS, CDR2 YFSETQ. This CDR3 comprises 16 residues. After removal of 4 bases from V and 8 bases from J, the junction contained 12 bases not matched to a gene. The full variable domain, completed using reference TRBV5-1 and TRBJ2-1, is KAGVTQTPRYLIKTRGQQVTLSCSPISGHRSVSWYQQTPGQGLQFLFEYFSETQRNKGNFPGRFSGRQFSNSRSEMNVSTLELGDSALYLCASSGVVGSGGHEQFFGPGTRLTVL.